This TCR beta chain originates from a study of T cells after yellow fever vaccination. The CDR3 is made up of 14 amino acids. Germline V gene lookup returns CDR1 MNHEY and CDR2 SVGAGI. The trim removed 2 bases at V and 7 bases at J, leaving 5 bases unmatched. This clonotype was seen a few times. In TCRdb, the 5' RACE reads were re-called with MiXCR into one record per CDR3 protein. The data show fewer than 350,000 distinct CDR3 sequences, 7.5% to 9% seen once. Sequences were derived from PBMCs, sampled on the day of the first yellow fever vaccination. The clonotype was recovered from a young man who received the YFV17D yellow fever vaccine. The chain is built from TRBV6-5 and TRBJ1-2; 9 bases agree with TRBD1. The CDR3 DNA reads as TGTGCCAGCAGTTACCAGGGACAGGGTCGTGGCTACACCTTC. This sequence encodes CASSYQGQGRGYTF.